The rows below give T cell receptor beta chains drawn from one sample of a study of Tregs in tolerant kidney transplant recipients. These receptors lack a known antigen. Clones were read by immunoSEQ multiplex PCR, and TCRdb kept only the in-frame ones, dropping some. Of some 20,000 clones in the sample, less than 70% are singletons; the top ten hold 3.4%. The material sequenced was Tregs from blood cultured with allogeneic cells. The receptors stem from a human donor in good health. Each CDR3 is given with its conserved first and last residue.

J,V,CDR3
TRBJ2-2,TRBV9,CASSVGGQNTGELFF
TRBJ1-1,TRBV6-5,CASSYWQGGTEAFF
TRBJ2-7,TRBV7-9,CASSLARGGRYSSYEQYF
TRBJ1-4,TRBV19,CASSLTVNEKLFF
TRBJ2-1,TRBV11-2,CASSLGSSGARYNEQFF
TRBJ1-2,TRBV10-1,CASSDSGTPSKVTF
TRBJ2-6,TRBV19,CASSYRGLSSGANVLTF
TRBJ1-6,TRBV19,CASLGRALHF
TRBJ2-5,TRBV5-1,CASSQRTGGIQETQYF
TRBJ2-1,TRBV19,CASSIAGTRWNEQFF
TRBJ1-6,TRBV6-5,CASSYLAAGKRSPLHF
TRBJ1-6,TRBV6-1,CASTDRSSFNSPLHF
TRBJ1-4,TRBV7-2,CASSFAGGLNEKLFF
TRBJ2-2,TRBV5-5,CASRVPGQGLANGELFF
TRBJ1-1,TRBV5-1,CASSFQGGNTEAFF
TRBJ2-5,TRBV5-8,CASSPGLAGRETQYF
TRBJ2-2,TRBV15,CATSRDRAGGFRELFF
TRBJ2-3,TRBV30,CAWSETKGGPDTQYF
TRBJ2-5,TRBV7-9,CASSLIRDQETQYF
TRBJ2-5,TRBV5-4,CASSSVDSYYETQYF
TRBJ2-7,TRBV10-3,CAISENKAGGMYEQYF
TRBJ2-1,TRBV9,CASSVGVVTSEQFF
TRBJ1-2,TRBV6-5,CASSYSPSTYGYTF
TRBJ2-3,TRBV11-1,CASSLPGLASDTQYF
TRBJ1-1,TRBV5-1,CASSLEGANTEAFF
TRBJ2-5,TRBV18,CASSPVAPGTSGGAYQETQYF
TRBJ2-3,TRBV5-1,CASSPGDRVSTDTQYF
TRBJ2-7,TRBV6-5,CASSYLGAVPTEQYF
TRBJ1-4,TRBV7-9,CASSLGTATPHSNEKLFF
TRBJ1-2,TRBV7-6,CASSPQPIGDYGYTF
TRBJ2-1,TRBV6-5,CASREPRRGEQFF
TRBJ1-5,TRBV4-1,CASSQGQGNNQPQHF
TRBJ2-3,TRBV20-1,CSPSGPIRQYF
TRBJ2-3,TRBV6-5,CASSYSPGPTDTQYF
TRBJ1-6,TRBV14,CASSQSTRGNSPLHF
TRBJ1-2,TRBV6-5,CASSSPRTGDYGYTF
TRBJ1-5,TRBV5-8,CASSLVGVNQPQHF
TRBJ2-7,TRBV7-6,CASSLLGGPYERYF
TRBJ2-7,TRBV6-6,CAISETFGYGEQYF
TRBJ2-1,TRBV18,CASSPGTSVIYEQFF
TRBJ2-7,TRBV5-1,CASRDRAGVGEQYF
TRBJ2-7,TRBV14,CASSHPQTPYEQYF
TRBJ2-1,TRBV2,CASSVGREGEQFF
TRBJ1-2,TRBV4-2,CASSQVEGYGYTF
TRBJ1-1,TRBV11-2,CASSLVGAGKGAFF
TRBJ1-2,TRBV5-1,CASSFTANYGYTF
TRBJ1-6,TRBV10-1,CASSPGVNSPLHF
TRBJ2-7,TRBV10-2,CASRTMATYEQYF
TRBJ2-2,TRBV9,CASSVRGLAGTGELFF
TRBJ2-7,TRBV18,CASSQQGTSYEQYF